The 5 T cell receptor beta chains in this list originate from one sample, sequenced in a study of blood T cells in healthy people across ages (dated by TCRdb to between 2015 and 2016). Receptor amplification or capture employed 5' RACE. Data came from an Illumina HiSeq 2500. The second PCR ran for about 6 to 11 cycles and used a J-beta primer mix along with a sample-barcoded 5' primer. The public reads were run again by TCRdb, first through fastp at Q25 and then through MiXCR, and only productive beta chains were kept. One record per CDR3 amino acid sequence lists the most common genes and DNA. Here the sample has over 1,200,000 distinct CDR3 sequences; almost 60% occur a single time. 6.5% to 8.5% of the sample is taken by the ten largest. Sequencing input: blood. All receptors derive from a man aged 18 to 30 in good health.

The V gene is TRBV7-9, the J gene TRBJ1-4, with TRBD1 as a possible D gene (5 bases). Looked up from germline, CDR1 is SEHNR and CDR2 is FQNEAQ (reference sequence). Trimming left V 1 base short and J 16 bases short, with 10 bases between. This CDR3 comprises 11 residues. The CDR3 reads CASSLGGEPFF. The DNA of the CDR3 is TGTGCCAGCAGCTTAGGGGGGGAGCCGTTTTTT.

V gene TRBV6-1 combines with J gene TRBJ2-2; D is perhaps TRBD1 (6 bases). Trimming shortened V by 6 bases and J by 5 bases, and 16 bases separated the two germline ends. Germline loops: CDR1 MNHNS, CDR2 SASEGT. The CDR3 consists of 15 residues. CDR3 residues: CASSGQRPGTGELFF. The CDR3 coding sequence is TGTGCCAGCAGCGGACAGAGGCCTGGGACCGGGGAGCTGTTTTTT.

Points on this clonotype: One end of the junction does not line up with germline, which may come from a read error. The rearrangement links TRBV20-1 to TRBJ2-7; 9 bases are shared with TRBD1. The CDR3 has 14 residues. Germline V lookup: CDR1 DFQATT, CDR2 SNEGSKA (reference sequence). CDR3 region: CSARELGTGREQYF. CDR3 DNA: TGCAGTGCTAGAGAGCTTGGGACAGGGCGCGAGCAGTATTTC.

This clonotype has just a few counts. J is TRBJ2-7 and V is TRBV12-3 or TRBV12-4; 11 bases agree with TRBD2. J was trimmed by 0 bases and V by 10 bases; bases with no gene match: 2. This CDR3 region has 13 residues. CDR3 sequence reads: CATGLAGSYEQYF. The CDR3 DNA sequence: TGTGCCACCGGACTAGCGGGCTCCTACGAGCAGTACTTC.

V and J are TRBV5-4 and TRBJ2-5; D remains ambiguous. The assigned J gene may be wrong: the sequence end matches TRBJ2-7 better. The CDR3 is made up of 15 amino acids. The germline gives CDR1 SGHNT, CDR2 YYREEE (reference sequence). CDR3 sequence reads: CASSLGVDPIYEQYF. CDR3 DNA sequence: TGTGCCAGCAGCTTGGGAGTAGATCCTATCTACGAGCAGTACTTC.